This TCR beta chain was sequenced during a study of blood T cell repertoires in COVID-19. The assay was immunoSEQ multiplex PCR, and TCRdb's table has in-frame clones only and misses some. The data show 30,000 to 40,000 clones, around three quarters seen once. The CDR3 sequence is 16 residues long. Trimming left V 3 bases short and J 2 bases short, with 14 bases between. The germline V gene encodes CDR1 LNHDA and CDR2 SQIVND (reference sequence). The sample comprised peripheral blood. The rearrangement links TRBV19 to TRBJ1-3; D perhaps matches TRBD1 (5 bases). This TCR was sampled from a man older than 75 with active or convalescent COVID-19. CDR3 sequence reads: CASSMIQTRAGNTIYF. CDR3 coding DNA: TGTGCCAGTAGTATGATCCAGACCAGGGCTGGAAACACCATATATTTT.